Reported below is one TCR beta chain. Its matching antigen is unknown. Germline values: CDR1 SGDLS, CDR2 YYNGEE. Trimming took 2 bases from V and 3 from J; bases not matched to a gene: 6. This CDR3 contains 16 residues. This entry is derived from a study of cytomegalovirus exposure and HLA in healthy donors. Findings and caveats of the study: V segments that were indistinguishable, TRBV6-2 and TRBV6-3 among them, were omitted from analysis. An analysis was carried out later, and it reportedly showed fewer N-insertions in an Asian-associated ancestry cluster than the approximately 680-donor mean.

The PCR was carried out with 60 Vbeta primers and 13 Jbeta primers. Produced via immunoSEQ multiplex PCR; TCRdb's table is partial and in-frame only. The table has about 160,000 clones, approximately 80% seen once. The sample was PBMCs. The TCR sequence derives from a man aged 45 to 65 in good health and CMV-seropositive. The rearrangement links TRBV9 to TRBJ2-1; 9 nucleotides align to TRBD1. The CDR3, as DNA: TGTGCCAGCAGCGTCGAACAGGGGGCGAACTACAATGAGCAGTTCTTC. Its translation is CASSVEQGANYNEQFF.